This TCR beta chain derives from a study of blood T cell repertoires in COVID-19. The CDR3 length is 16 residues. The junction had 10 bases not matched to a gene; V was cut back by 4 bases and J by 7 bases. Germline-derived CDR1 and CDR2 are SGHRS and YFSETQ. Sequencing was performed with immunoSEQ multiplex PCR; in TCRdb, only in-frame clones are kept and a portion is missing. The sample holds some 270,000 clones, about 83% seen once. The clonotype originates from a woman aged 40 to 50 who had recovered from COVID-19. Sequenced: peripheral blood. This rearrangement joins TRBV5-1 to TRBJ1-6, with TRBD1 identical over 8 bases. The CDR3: CASSKDRVSPNSPLHF. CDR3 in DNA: TGCGCCAGCAGCAAGGACAGGGTGTCCCCCAATTCACCCCTCCACTTT.